These 24 T cell receptor beta chains were sequenced from one sample in a study of regulatory T cells in long-lasting Graves disease. Time point in this sample: newly diagnosed GD, antithyroid drugs for less than 3 months. Extracted RNA from PBMCs served as the source of the TCR library. HTBI primers from iRepertoire and Arm-PCR of CDR3 regions yielded the TCR beta libraries. TCRdb recomputed calls from the multiplex PCR reads with MiXCR, one row per CDR3 protein. The data hold 350,000 to 450,000 distinct CDR3 sequences, with 16% observed a single time. Another study also made use of these data, one on T cells in Graves' hyperthyroidism and ophthalmopathy.

This sample comprised peripheral blood mononuclear cells (PBMCs), obtained at new diagnosis, from a patient treated with antithyroid drugs. The receptors shown here come from a man aged 40-55 years with Graves disease.

In its sample, this clonotype was seen many times. This sequence joins TRBV7-2 and TRBJ1-2; tentative D call: TRBD1 (5 bases). V lost 3 bases to trimming and J lost 4 bases, with 12 bases between them. CDR3 size: 14 residues. CDR1 and CDR2 from the germline V gene are SGHTA and FQGNSA. CDR3 bases: TGTGCCAGCAGCTTGAGGCAGGGCCTCTATGGCTACACCTTC. Its translation: CASSLRQGLYGYTF. Full variable domain (remainder filled in from reference TRBV7-2 and TRBJ1-2): GAGVSQSPSNKVTEKGKDVELRCDPISGHTALYWYRQSLGQGLEFLIYFQGNSAPDKSGLPSDRFSAERTGGSVSTLTIQRTQQEDSAVYLCASSLRQGLYGYTFGSGTRLTVV.

The chain carries TRBV19 and TRBJ2-2, with D maybe TRBD2 (6 bases). This CDR3 is 13 amino acids long. The V end was cut by 4 bases, the J end by 7 bases, with 10 bases between. Germline V gene data show CDR1 as LNHDA and CDR2 as SQIVND (reference sequence). In DNA, the CDR3 is TGTGCCAGTAGTACTTGGGGGGACGGGGAGCTGTTTTTT. This codes for CASSTWGDGELFF.

The table lists this clonotype with a few counts. The chain has TRBV2 and TRBJ1-4, with 7 bases matching TRBD1. The J segment lost 8 bases and the V segment lost 4 bases, leaving 13 bases of the junction unmatched. Germline V CDR1 and CDR2: SNHLY, FYNNEI. The CDR3 loop spans 16 amino acids. This CDR3 is CASSGSPDRSLEKLFF. For the CDR3, the DNA is TGTGCCAGCAGTGGATCCCCGGACAGGTCCTTGGAAAAACTGTTTTTT.

J is TRBJ1-2 and V is TRBV30; no reliable D call. The CDR3 is 13 amino acids. V lost 3 bases and J 5 bases, leaving 13 bases between the germline ends. In germline, CDR1 is GTSNPN, CDR2 SVGIG (reference sequence). CDR3 loop: CAWSKYAKYGYTF. The CDR3 nucleotides are TGTGCCTGGAGCAAGTACGCAAAGTATGGCTACACCTTC.

This clonotype was observed many times. The chain joins TRBV7-9 to TRBJ2-3; TRBD2 is a possible D gene (5 bases). The CDR3 has 12 amino acids. The ends were cut back, 5 bases at V and 14 bases at J, with 17 bases in the middle. Germline values: CDR1 SEHNR, CDR2 FQNEAQ (reference sequence). The CDR3 is CASSPSTGRSYF. The CDR3 DNA is TGTGCCAGCAGCCCGTCGACGGGAAGGTCGTATTTT.

This clonotype was counted ten times or more. The chain has TRBV29-1 and TRBJ2-1; the match to TRBD2 covers 11 bases. V shed 6 bases, J shed 7 bases, and the junction held 8 bases outside the gene matches. CDR1 is SQVTM, CDR2 ANQGSEA, per germline. The CDR3 has 14 amino acids. The CDR3, as DNA: TGCAGCGTGGCACCGCTAGCGGGGGGTAATGAGCAGTTCTTC. As protein: CSVAPLAGGNEQFF.

The chain is built from TRBV27 and TRBJ1-1; the D gene is possibly TRBD1 (5 bases). Trimming left V 2 bases short and J 2 bases short, with 9 bases between. CDR3 size: 14 residues. Germline CDR1 MNHEY, CDR2 SMNVEV (reference sequence). CDR3 loop: CASSLEGNNTEAFF. In DNA form, the CDR3 reads TGTGCCAGCAGTTTAGAGGGGAACAACACTGAAGCTTTCTTT.

This clonotype was counted between two and nine times. This chain connects TRBV10-2 to TRBJ2-1; TRBD1 agrees at 7 bases. V lost 6 bases to trimming and J lost 4 bases; unmatched junction nucleotides: 6. This CDR3 is built from 14 residues. The germline gives CDR1 WSHSY, CDR2 SAAADI. Written as DNA, the CDR3 is TGCGCCAGCAGACCTGGGACAGATTACAATGAGCAGTTCTTC. It specifies CASRPGTDYNEQFF.

This clonotype has at least ten counts. This chain uses TRBV6-1 with TRBJ2-1; tentative D call: TRBD2 (5 bases). CDR3 length: 12 amino acids. The V end was cut by 7 bases, the J end by 4 bases, with 8 bases between. Germline-derived CDR1 and CDR2 are MNHNS and SASEGT. DNA for the CDR3: TGTGCCAGCACCGGGGTTTACAATGAGCAGTTCTTC. Its translation: CASTGVYNEQFF.

In its sample, this clonotype was seen many times. The J gene is TRBJ2-2, the V gene TRBV7-7; TRBD1 agrees at 11 bases. This CDR3 region has 15 residues. Germline V gene sequence: CDR1 SSHAT, CDR2 FNYEAQ (reference sequence). Unmatched junction bases numbered 6, after V lost 5 bases and J lost 7 bases. CDR3 region: CASSPDRGQGGELFF. CDR3 DNA: TGTGCCAGCAGCCCGGACAGGGGGCAGGGCGGGGAGCTGTTTTTT.

Many counts were recorded for this clonotype. The chain couples TRBV5-1 to TRBJ1-1; no definite D call. CDR1 is SGHRS and CDR2 is YFSETQ in the germline V gene. V lost 4 bases and J 0 bases, leaving 7 bases between the germline ends. CDR3 length: 13 residues. CDR3 coding DNA: TGCGCCAGCAGCGTGACTGTGAACACTGAAGCTTTCTTT. This sequence encodes CASSVTVNTEAFF.

This clonotype was observed many times. V usage is TRBV6-1 and J usage is TRBJ1-1, with a weak D call TRBD1 (5 bases). Trimming took off 6 bases at V and 1 base at J, with 15 bases between the two ends. In germline, CDR1 is MNHNS, CDR2 SASEGT. The CDR3 loop spans 15 amino acids. CDR3 sequence (DNA): TGTGCCAGCAGGATCGTCGCTAGGGGGAACACTGAAGCTTTCTTT. Its translation is CASRIVARGNTEAFF.

This chain connects TRBV11-2 to TRBJ2-1; TRBD2 might be the D (5 bases). Germline V lookup: CDR1 SGHAT, CDR2 FQNNGV. The CDR3 spans 14 residues. V was cut by 1 base and J by 9 bases, with 13 bases left in between. The CDR3 sequence is CASSLGTSLAEQFF. Written as DNA, the CDR3 is TGTGCCAGCAGCTTAGGGACTTCACTGGCTGAGCAGTTCTTC. The full variable domain, its missing parts supplied by reference TRBV11-2 and TRBJ2-1, is EAGVAQSPRYKIIEKRQSVAFWCNPISGHATLYWYQQILGQGPKLLIQFQNNGVVDDSQLPKDRFSAERLKGVDSTLKIQPAKLEDSAVYLCASSLGTSLAEQFFGPGTRLTVL.

The chain links TRBV27 to TRBJ1-1; 7 bases match TRBD1. V dropped 6 bases and J dropped 5; count of bases not matched to a gene: 12. The CDR3 is 15 residues long. Germline V gene lookup returns CDR1 MNHEY and CDR2 SMNVEV (reference sequence). CDR3 in DNA: TGTGCCAGCAGCCAAGGTGACAGGGTGGGGACTGAAGCTTTCTTT. Protein sequence: CASSQGDRVGTEAFF.

The table lists this clonotype with a few counts. The rearrangement joins TRBV18 to TRBJ2-2, with D perhaps matching TRBD2 (5 bases). The CDR3 is made up of 18 amino acids. The V and J ends lost 0 bases and 5 bases respectively, with 19 bases between them. The V gene's germline CDR1 is KGHSH and CDR2 LQKENI. The CDR3 DNA sequence: TGTGCCAGCTCACCACCGTCCGGGGTTGGTTTAAGGACCGGGGAGCTGTTTTTT. Its translation: CASSPPSGVGLRTGELFF.

This clonotype was counted only a few times. This may come from a read error, since a much larger clone is one base off. The chain has TRBV11-2 and TRBJ2-7, with D tentatively TRBD1 (5 bases). The germline V gene encodes CDR1 SGHAT and CDR2 FQNNGV. The V and J ends lost 5 bases and 0 bases respectively, with 17 bases between them. The length of the CDR3 is 16 residues. CDR3 in DNA: TGTGCCAGCAGCCGAACAGGAAGGGGCCGCTCCTACGAGCAGTACTTC. Its translation: CASSRTGRGRSYEQYF.

As DNA, the CDR3 is TGTGCCAGCAGCGAGGTCGGAAACACCATATATTTT. Translation gives CASSEVGNTIYF. The J gene is TRBJ1-3, the V gene TRBV9; D remains ambiguous. There are 12 residues in the CDR3. V was cut by 3 bases and J by 4 bases, with 5 bases left in between. Germline V gene sequence: CDR1 SGDLS, CDR2 YYNGEE.

This clonotype was picked up many times. This rearrangement joins TRBV30 to TRBJ1-4; D is undetermined. In germline, CDR1 is GTSNPN, CDR2 SVGIG (reference sequence). The CDR3 runs 11 residues. V was clipped by 2 bases and J by 8 bases, with 6 bases between them. This chain's CDR3 is CAWSIREKLFF. CDR3 in DNA: TGTGCCTGGAGTATAAGGGAAAAACTGTTTTTT. Based on the CDR3 plus reference TRBV30 and TRBJ1-4, the full variable domain is SQTIHQWPATLVQPVGSPLSLECTVEGTSNPNLYWYRQAAGRGLQLLFYSVGIGQISSEVPQNLSASRPQDRQFILSSKKLLLSDSGFYLCAWSIREKLFFGSGTQLSVL.

This clonotype was counted many times. The chain combines TRBV2 with TRBJ2-4, with D unclear. The germline V gene encodes CDR1 SNHLY and CDR2 FYNNEI. Trimming removed 9 bases at V and 0 bases at J, with 12 bases between. The CDR3 covers 14 residues. The DNA for the CDR3 is TGTGCCAGTCACCGGGCCGTAGCCAAAAACATTCAGTACTTC. Translation: CASHRAVAKNIQYF.

This clonotype was seen repeatedly, ten times or more. The V and J genes are TRBV10-3 and TRBJ1-5; maybe TRBD1 (6 bases). V was clipped by 5 bases and J by 5 bases, with 13 bases between them. CDR3 length: 14 amino acids. Germline V lookup: CDR1 ENHRY, CDR2 SYGVKD. The CDR3 region has the DNA TGTGCCATCAGTCGGACAGTCTCCTATCAGCCCCAGCATTTT. Amino acids: CAISRTVSYQPQHF.

The rearrangement uses TRBV29-1 and TRBJ2-5; tentatively, D is TRBD2 (7 bases). The ends were cut back, 5 bases at V and 2 bases at J, with 15 bases in the middle. The CDR3 sequence is 14 residues long. Germline V gene data show CDR1 as SQVTM and CDR2 as ANQGSEA. The CDR3 DNA follows: TGCAGCGTTTTTAGGGGGGGCCTTCAAGAGACCCAGTACTTC. Translated, it gives CSVFRGGLQETQYF.

This clonotype was counted between two and nine times. The V call is TRBV20-1, the J call TRBJ2-7; D could derive from TRBD1 or TRBD2 (6 bases each). V lost 0 bases and J lost 4, with 16 bases in between. Germline loops: CDR1 DFQATT, CDR2 SNEGSKA (reference sequence). The length of the CDR3 is 15 residues. In DNA form, the CDR3 reads TGCAGTGCTAGAGATCCGTTGGGGGGCTTATACGAGCAGTACTTC. Amino acids: CSARDPLGGLYEQYF.

This clonotype turned up a few times. V and J are TRBV5-1 and TRBJ2-4; tentative D call: TRBD1 (5 bases). V was pared by 3 bases and J by 2 bases, with 9 bases between. The germline V gene encodes CDR1 SGHRS and CDR2 YFSETQ. The CDR3 length is 14 residues. The CDR3 spells CASSSTVTKNIQYF. The CDR3 DNA reads as TGCGCCAGCAGCTCGACAGTCACCAAAAACATTCAGTACTTC.

This clonotype showed up just a few times. The V gene is TRBV27, the J gene TRBJ1-6, with unresolved D. This CDR3 is built from 15 residues. Trimming pared 7 bases from V and 6 bases from J, leaving 16 bases between. Looked up from germline, CDR1 is MNHEY and CDR2 is SMNVEV (reference sequence). The CDR3 coding sequence is TGTGCCAGCACCCTAGGGCAGGCCTTTAATTCACCCCTCCACTTT. Translated: CASTLGQAFNSPLHF.